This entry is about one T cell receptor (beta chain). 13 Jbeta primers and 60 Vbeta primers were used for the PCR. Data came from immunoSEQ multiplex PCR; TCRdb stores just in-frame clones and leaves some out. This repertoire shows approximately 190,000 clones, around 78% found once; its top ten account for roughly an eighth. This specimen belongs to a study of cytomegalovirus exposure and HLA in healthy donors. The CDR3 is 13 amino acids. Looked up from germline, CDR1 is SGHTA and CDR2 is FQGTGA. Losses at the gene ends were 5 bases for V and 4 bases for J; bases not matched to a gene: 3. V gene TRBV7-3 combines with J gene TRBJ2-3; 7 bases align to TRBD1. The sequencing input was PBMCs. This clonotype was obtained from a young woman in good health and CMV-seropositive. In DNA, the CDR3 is TGTGCCAGCAGCCCAACAGGGGCAGATACGCAGTATTTT. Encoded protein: CASSPTGADTQYF.